The TCR beta chain under discussion was sequenced for a study of T cell repertoires in aging, cancer and after chemotherapy. Study-wide background: Roughly 8.8 million TCR reads made up the full dataset. Findings and limits, study-wide: These repertoire data do not allow conclusions about immunological memory after chemotherapy. Untreated cancer patients had significantly lower blood TCR diversity than age-matched healthy donors.

About this clonotype: Its antigen is currently unknown. One junction end does not reproduce the germline sequence, and a read error may be involved.

Amplification of TCR beta used genomic DNA extracted from peripheral blood. Germline CDR1 is PRHDT and CDR2 is FYEKMQ (reference sequence). The CDR3 length is 15 residues. TRB rearrangements spanning V, D and J were amplified using mixed TRB-A/B primers. TCRdb reanalysed the multiplex PCR reads using MiXCR and keeps one entry per CDR3 protein. The table records some 8,200 distinct CDR3 sequences, about 30% of them present only once. The V and J genes are TRBV13 and TRBJ2-3; D assignment may be TRBD1 or TRBD2 (5 bases each). The sample consisted of blood. The sequence was obtained from a human donor in good health. CDR3 nucleotides: TGTGCCAGCGGCTTACTTTCAGCAGGGAGTAATACGCAGTATTTT. It codes for CASGLLSAGSNTQYF.